The entry below gives a single T cell receptor beta chain sequence along with its context. The data belong to a study of blood T cell repertoires in COVID-19. Study-wide context: Cohort 3 recovered donors had two negative PCRs, clearance, or symptom resolution. There were acute and convalescent COVID-19 samples, and they came from the United States, Italy and Spain.

The protocol was immunoSEQ multiplex PCR, while the TCRdb copy is restricted to in-frame clones and leaves out a portion. The sample contains hundreds of thousands of clones, roughly nine tenths of which appear only once. Living in 24 US areas, the participants were between roughly 18 and 90 years of age. Participant-reported clinical history was the basis for cohort assignment. The V and J ends lost 4 bases and 3 bases respectively, with 10 bases between them. The CDR3 has 13 amino acids. From germline, CDR1 is SGHTA and CDR2 FQGNSA. The chain couples TRBV7-2 to TRBJ2-7; D is uncertain. Sequences were obtained from PBMCs or T cells enriched from blood (not recorded which). This TCR was sampled from a woman aged 45-59 years in a cohort exposed to, infected with or recovered from COVID-19 (not recorded which). The CDR3 bases are TGTGCCAGCAGCTCCCGCCAGGTCTACGAGCAGTACTTC. Amino acid sequence: CASSSRQVYEQYF.